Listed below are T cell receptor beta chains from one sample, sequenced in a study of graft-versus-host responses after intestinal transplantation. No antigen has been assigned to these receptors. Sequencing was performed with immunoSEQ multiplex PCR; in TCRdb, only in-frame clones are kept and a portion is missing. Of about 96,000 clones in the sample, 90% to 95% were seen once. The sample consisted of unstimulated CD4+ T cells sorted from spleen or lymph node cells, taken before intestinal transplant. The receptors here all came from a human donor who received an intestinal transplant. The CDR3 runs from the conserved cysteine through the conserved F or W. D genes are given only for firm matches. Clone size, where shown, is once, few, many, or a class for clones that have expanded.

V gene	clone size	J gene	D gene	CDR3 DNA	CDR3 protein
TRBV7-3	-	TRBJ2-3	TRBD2	TGTGCCAGCAGCTTAGTGATCGGGGGGGCCACAGATACGCAGTATTTT	CASSLVIGGATDTQYF
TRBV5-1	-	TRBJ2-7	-	TGCGCCAGCAGCTTGGATCCAGGGTCCTACGAGCAGTACTTC	CASSLDPGSYEQYF
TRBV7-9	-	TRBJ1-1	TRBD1	TGTGCCAGCAGCCAACAGGGGGCCGGGACTGAAGCTTTCTTT	CASSQQGAGTEAFF
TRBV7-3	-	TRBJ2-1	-	TGTGCCAGCAGCTTAGGAGGTCCCAATGAGCAGTTCTTC	CASSLGGPNEQFF
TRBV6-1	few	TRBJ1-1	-	TGTGCCAGCAGTGAAGTAGGAGAGGGTGAAGCTTTCTTT	CASSEVGEGEAFF
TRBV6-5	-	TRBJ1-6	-	TGTGCCAGCAGGACCCCGGGGTCCTATAATTCACCCCTCCACTTT	CASRTPGSYNSPLHF
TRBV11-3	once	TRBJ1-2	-	TGTGCCAGCAGCTTAGGGGCAGGGGCCTATGGCTACACCTTC	CASSLGAGAYGYTF
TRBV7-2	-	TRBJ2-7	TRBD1	TGTGCCAGCAACACCGGGACAGGAGCCTACGAGCAGTACTTC	CASNTGTGAYEQYF
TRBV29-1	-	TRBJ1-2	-	TGCAGCGTTGAGGGGAAGGAGGTGGCAGGAGCCTTC	CSVEGKEVAGAF
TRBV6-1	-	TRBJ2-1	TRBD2	TGTGCCACCAAAACTAGCGGGTATTACAATGAGCAGTTCTTC	CATKTSGYYNEQFF
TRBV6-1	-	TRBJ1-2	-	TGTGCCAGCAGTATGCGTGGGGGGGCCGATGGCTACACCTTC	CASSMRGGADGYTF
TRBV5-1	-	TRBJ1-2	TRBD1	TGCGCCAGCAGCTCGACAGGGGGTGGCTACACCTTC	CASSSTGGGYTF
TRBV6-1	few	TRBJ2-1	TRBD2	TGTGCCAGCAGTGAACTAGCGGGATTCTACAATGAGCAGTTCTTC	CASSELAGFYNEQFF
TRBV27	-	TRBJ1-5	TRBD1	TGTGCCAGCAGTTTATCAGGCAGGGGGGTTCATCAGCCCCAGCATTTT	CASSLSGRGVHQPQHF
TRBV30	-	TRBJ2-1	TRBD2	TGTGCCTGCGGGGGGGGAGATTACAATGAGCAGTTCTTC	CACGGGDYNEQFF
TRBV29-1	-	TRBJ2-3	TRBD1	TGCAGCGTTCGGACAGGGGCAGATACGCAGTATTTT	CSVRTGADTQYF
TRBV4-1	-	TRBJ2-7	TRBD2	TGCGCCAGCAGCCGACACGGGACTAGCAGCCCCTACGAGCAGTACTTC	CASSRHGTSSPYEQYF
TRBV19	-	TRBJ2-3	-	TGTGCCAGTAGCCTCAGAACAGATACGCAGTATTTT	CASSLRTDTQYF
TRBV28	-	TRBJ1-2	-	TGTGCCAGCAGTTTAAAGTGGACAGCCTATGGCTACACCTTC	CASSLKWTAYGYTF
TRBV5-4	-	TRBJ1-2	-	TGTGCCAGCAGCTTTCCTTTGACAGACCGCTATGGCTACACCTTC	CASSFPLTDRYGYTF
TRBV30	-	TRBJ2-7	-	TGTGCCTGGAATCGCGGGGGCACACGAGCCTACGAGCAGTACTTC	CAWNRGGTRAYEQYF
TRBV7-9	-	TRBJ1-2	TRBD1	TGTGCCAGCAGCACAGACAGGGGAGGCTATGGCTACACCTTC	CASSTDRGGYGYTF
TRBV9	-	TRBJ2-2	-	TGTGCCAGCAGCGTAGAGTTGCCCGACATTAACACCGGGGAGCTGTTTTTT	CASSVELPDINTGELFF
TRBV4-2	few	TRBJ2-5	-	TGTGCCAGCAGCCGCCGAGCGGAGGAGACCCAGTACTTC	CASSRRAEETQYF
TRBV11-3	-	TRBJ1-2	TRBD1	TGTGCCAGCAGCTCCCGACAGGGGTTAATCTATGGCTACACCTTC	CASSSRQGLIYGYTF
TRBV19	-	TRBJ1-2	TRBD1	TGTGCCAGTAGTATGGGACAGGTCCCATATGGCTACACCTTC	CASSMGQVPYGYTF
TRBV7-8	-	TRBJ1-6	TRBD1	TGTGCCAGCAGCTTACAAGGACAGGGTGCTAGTTCACCCCTCCACTTT	CASSLQGQGASSPLHF
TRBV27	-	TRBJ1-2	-	TGTGCCAGCAGTTTACGCAGCGTTGGGGGCGTTGATGGCTACACCTTC	CASSLRSVGGVDGYTF
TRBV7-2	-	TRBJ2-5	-	TGTGCCAGCAGCTCCCGGACAGTCCAAGAGACCCAGTACTTC	CASSSRTVQETQYF
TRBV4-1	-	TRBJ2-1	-	TGCGCCAGCAGCCAGGACCAGGGCTCCTACAATGAGCAGTTCTTC	CASSQDQGSYNEQFF
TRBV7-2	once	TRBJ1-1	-	TGTGCCAGCAGCTTACGAGGGACTGAAGCTTTCTTT	CASSLRGTEAFF
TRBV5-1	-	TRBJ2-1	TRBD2	TGCGCCAGCAGCTCCACTAGCGGGGGGGCCTATGAGCAGTTCTTC	CASSSTSGGAYEQFF
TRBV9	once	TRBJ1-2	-	TGTGCCAGCAGCGTATATGACTATGGCTACACCTTC	CASSVYDYGYTF
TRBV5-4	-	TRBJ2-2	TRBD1	TGTGCCAGCAGACCGGGACAGGGACGTCGTCTGGACACCGGGGAGCTGTTTTTT	CASRPGQGRRLDTGELFF
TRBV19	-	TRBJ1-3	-	TGTGCCAGTAGTAAGGGGGTCTCTGGAAACACCATATATTTT	CASSKGVSGNTIYF
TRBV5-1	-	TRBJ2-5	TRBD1	TGCGCCAGCAGCTTGCTCGGGACAGGGGAAGAGACCCAGTACTTC	CASSLLGTGEETQYF
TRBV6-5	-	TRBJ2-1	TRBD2	TGTGCCAGCAGTTCGACTAGCGGGAAGGCGTACAATGAGCAGTTCTTC	CASSSTSGKAYNEQFF
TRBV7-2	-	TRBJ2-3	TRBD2	TGTGCCAGCAGCTTATCTAGCGGGACAGATACGCAGTATTTT	CASSLSSGTDTQYF
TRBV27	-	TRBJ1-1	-	TGTGCCAGCAGTCCCCAGTACCCATACCGGGCTGAAGCTTTCTTT	CASSPQYPYRAEAFF
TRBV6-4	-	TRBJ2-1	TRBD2	TGTGCCAGCAGTGACTCGAATCCTAGCGGGGCTAACAATGAGCAGTTCTTC	CASSDSNPSGANNEQFF
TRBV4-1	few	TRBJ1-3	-	TGCGCCAGCAGCCAAGCGGCCGCGGTCTCTGGAAACACCATATATTTT	CASSQAAAVSGNTIYF
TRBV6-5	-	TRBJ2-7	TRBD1	TGCGCCAGCAGTTACGGAGGACAGGCAACCTCTTACGAGCAGTACTTC	CASSYGGQATSYEQYF
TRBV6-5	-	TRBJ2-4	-	TGTGCCAGCAGCTCAGGGGTTATACGAAACATTCAGTACTTC	CASSSGVIRNIQYF
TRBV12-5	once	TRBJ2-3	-	TGTGCTAGTGGGCAATCTTCCTACACAGATACGCAGTATTTT	CASGQSSYTDTQYF
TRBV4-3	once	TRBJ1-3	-	TGCGCCAGCAGCCCCGGACGGGGCTCTGGAAACACCATATATTTT	CASSPGRGSGNTIYF
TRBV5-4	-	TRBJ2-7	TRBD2	TGTGCCAGCAGCTCGGCTCAAACTAGCGACTACGAGCAGTACTTC	CASSSAQTSDYEQYF
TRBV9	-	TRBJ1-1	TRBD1	TGTGCCAGCAGCGTACTGTCAGGGGGGAACACTGAAGCTTTCTTT	CASSVLSGGNTEAFF
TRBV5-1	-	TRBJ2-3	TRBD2	TGCGCCAGCAGCCCGACGTTAGCGGGGGACACAGATACGCAGTATTTT	CASSPTLAGDTDTQYF
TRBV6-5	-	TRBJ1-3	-	TGTGCCAGCTCCCCACCAGGGGTCGGGGGAAACACCATATATTTT	CASSPPGVGGNTIYF
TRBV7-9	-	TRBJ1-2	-	TGTGCCAGCAGCTTAGCGCGCAACTATGGCTACACCTTC	CASSLARNYGYTF
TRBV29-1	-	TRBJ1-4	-	TGCAGCGTTGAAGGAGCCCCTAATGAAAAACTGTTTTTT	CSVEGAPNEKLFF